The subject of this entry is one TCR beta chain. Its antigen is currently unknown. This record comes from a study of T-cell reconstitution after alpha-beta-depleted transplantation in children. Study outcomes and limitations: From newly produced T cells came most of the T-cell counts and diversity one year after transplant.

Preparing the TCRbeta library involved the use of unique molecular identifiers. MiXCR, applied by TCRdb to the PCR reads, yields one record per CDR3 protein. The sample contains 300,000 to 400,000 distinct CDR3 sequences, around 25% of which appear only once. Looked up from germline, CDR1 is ENHRY and CDR2 is SYGVKD. V lost 4 bases and J lost 8, with 9 bases in between. The CDR3 is 12 amino acids. The sample consisted of PBMCs, mostly from graft donor cells, taken 180 days after TCRalphabeta/CD19-depleted stem cell transplant. The sequence derives from a male patient aged 10 to 17 who had a stem cell transplant for acute lymphoblastic leukemia, so the T cells may come from the graft donor. The rearrangement joins TRBV10-3 to TRBJ2-1; unclear D gene. The CDR3 DNA reads TGTGCCATCAGTGTCTTTAGCTATGAGCAGTTCTTC. It codes for CAISVFSYEQFF.